Each of the 23 T cell receptor beta chains below was sequenced from the same sample in a study of T-cell reconstitution after alpha-beta-depleted transplantation in children. Unique molecular identifiers were used in preparing the TCRbeta library. TCRdb independently ran MiXCR on the PCR reads; one entry per CDR3 protein. Among a few hundred thousand distinct CDR3 sequences, approximately 23% were seen once, and the ten largest hold over 9.5%. The sample consisted of PBMCs, mostly from graft donor cells, taken 180 days after TCRalphabeta/CD19-depleted stem cell transplant. The receptors shown here come from a male patient aged 10 to 17 who had a stem cell transplant for acute lymphoblastic leukemia, so the T cells may come from the graft donor.

Only a few counts were recorded for this clonotype. The V call is TRBV9, the J call TRBJ1-1; possibly TRBD1 for D (6 bases). Germline CDR1 SGDLS, CDR2 YYNGEE. CDR3 size: 17 residues. Trimming took 4 bases from V and 2 from J, leaving 21 bases between them. The CDR3 is CASSPSSWPGHNTEAFF. CDR3 in DNA: TGTGCCAGCAGCCCGAGTAGCTGGCCGGGACACAACACTGAAGCTTTCTTT.

Only a few counts were recorded for this clonotype. This sequence joins TRBV27 and TRBJ2-5; D ambiguous. Trimming pared 5 bases from V and 1 base from J, leaving 14 bases between. Germline V gene sequence: CDR1 MNHEY, CDR2 SMNVEV (reference sequence). This CDR3 has 15 amino acids. CDR3 residues: CASSPTVLAQETQYF. As DNA, the CDR3 is TGTGCCAGCAGTCCGACGGTATTAGCCCAAGAGACCCAGTACTTC.

The chain is built from TRBV4-1 and TRBJ1-3, with D possibly being TRBD1 (6 bases). The ends were cut back, 0 bases at V and 0 bases at J, with 12 bases in the middle. The germline CDR1 and CDR2 sequences are MGHRA and YSYEKL. CDR3 length: 17 amino acids. The CDR3 DNA reads as TGCGCCAGCAGCCAAGAGCGGACAGTAAGCTCTGGAAACACCATATATTTT. It codes for CASSQERTVSSGNTIYF.

This clonotype was recorded a few times. The rearrangement uses TRBV12-3 or TRBV12-4 and TRBJ2-5; possible D gene TRBD2, 5 bases. The CDR3 totals 14 residues. Trimming removed 3 bases at V and 5 bases at J, with 13 bases between. The CDR3, as DNA: TGTGCCAGCAGTTTCATTGAGGGATCGGAGACCCAGTACTTC. Encoded protein: CASSFIEGSETQYF.

Notes on this clonotype: One junction end does not reproduce the germline sequence, and a read error may be involved. The chain has TRBV6-1 and TRBJ2-1; D is undetermined. The CDR3 covers 16 residues. Germline V gives CDR1 MNHNS, CDR2 SASEGT. The CDR3 sequence: CASSAETRFGRNEPFF. Written as DNA, the CDR3 is TGTGCCAGCAGTGCCGAGACCAGATTCGGCCGCAATGAGCCGTTCTTC.

A few counts support this clonotype. The DNA of the CDR3 is TGCGCCAGCAGCTTGCGCTCAGGGGAGGGGGGCCTCAATCAGCCCCAGCATTTT. Protein product: CASSLRSGEGGLNQPQHF. The chain has TRBV5-1 and TRBJ1-5; tentative D call: TRBD1 (6 bases). The CDR3 runs to 18 residues. Germline assignment: CDR1 SGHRS and CDR2 YFSETQ. V shed 1 base and J shed 3 bases, with 20 bases lying between them.

In nucleotides, the CDR3 is TGTGCCAGCAGCTTGGGGATCCTTGGCTACACCTTC. Translation: CASSLGILGYTF. This sequence joins TRBV5-4 and TRBJ1-2; D remains unclear. Trimming cost V 0 bases and J 7 bases, with 7 bases left between them. From germline, CDR1 is SGHNT and CDR2 YYREEE (reference sequence). This CDR3 has 12 amino acids.

Only a few counts were recorded for this clonotype. The chain is built from TRBV3-1 and TRBJ2-3; 7 positions agree with TRBD2. The ends lost 0 bases at V and 1 base at J; junction bases unmatched: 7. From germline, CDR1 is LGHDT and CDR2 YNNKEL (reference sequence). The CDR3 loop spans 17 amino acids. For the CDR3, the DNA is TGTGCCAGCAGCCAAGATCTAAGCGGGAAGGGCACAGATACGCAGTATTTT. Amino acid sequence: CASSQDLSGKGTDTQYF.

This clonotype was seen a handful of times. The chain couples TRBV9 to TRBJ2-1, with 11 bases fitting TRBD2. Trimming took 1 base from V and 4 from J; bases not matched to a gene: 13. The CDR3 has 19 amino acids. In germline, CDR1 is SGDLS, CDR2 YYNGEE. The CDR3 DNA is TGTGCCAGCAGCGTAACTATGGGGACTAGCGGAGGACGTTACAATGAGCAGTTCTTC. It yields the protein CASSVTMGTSGGRYNEQFF.

This clonotype was seen only a few times. The chain joins TRBV14 to TRBJ2-5; unclear D gene. Germline CDR1 SGHDN, CDR2 FVKESK. Between the trimmed V and J ends, which lost 9 bases and 3 bases, there was a span of 11 bases. The CDR3 runs to 12 residues. DNA of the CDR3: TGTGCCAGATTTCGGAAAGAAGAGACCCAGTACTTC. Its translation: CARFRKEETQYF.

V and J are TRBV12-5 and TRBJ1-4; 7 positions agree with TRBD1. Germline lookup yields CDR1 LGHNT and CDR2 FRNRAP. The J segment lost 1 base and the V segment lost 6 bases, leaving 5 bases of the junction unmatched. This CDR3 has 15 residues. Here the CDR3 DNA reads TGTGCTAGTGGACCCGACAGGGTAACTAATGAAAAACTGTTTTTT. This codes for CASGPDRVTNEKLFF.

This clonotype was counted between two and nine times. V and J are TRBV6-5 and TRBJ2-4; TRBD1 is a possible D gene (5 bases). The CDR3 loop spans 11 amino acids. Germline CDR1 MNHEY, CDR2 SVGAGI. V shed 0 bases and J shed 12 bases, with 6 bases lying between them. The CDR3 bases are TGTGCCAGCAGTTACTCTGGGGCTCAGTACTTC. Translated, it gives CASSYSGAQYF.

This sequence joins TRBV14 and TRBJ2-4; 10 nucleotides line up with TRBD2. Germline CDR1 SGHDN, CDR2 FVKESK. V lost 1 base and J lost 13; bases outside the gene matches: 13. This CDR3 has 16 residues. Here the CDR3 reads CASSQGAGGSRIRQYF. CDR3 sequence (DNA): TGTGCCAGCAGCCAAGGAGCGGGAGGGTCACGGATACGCCAGTACTTC. The full variable domain, its missing parts supplied by reference TRBV14 and TRBJ2-4, is EAGVTQFPSHSVIEKGQTVTLRCDPISGHDNLYWYRRVMGKEIKFLLHFVKESKQDESGMPNNRFLAERTGGTYSTLKVQPAELEDSGVYFCASSQGAGGSRIRQYFGAGTRLSVL.

This clonotype has a handful of counts. The rearrangement links TRBV10-1 to TRBJ1-3; D is undetermined. Trimming stripped 8 bases from V and 0 bases from J, with 11 bases between. This CDR3 has 14 residues. The germline CDR1 and CDR2 sequences are WNHNN and SYGVQD (reference sequence). The CDR3 reads CASHDGYSGNTIYF. As DNA, the CDR3 is TGCGCCAGCCACGACGGATACTCTGGAAACACCATATATTTT.

The chain couples TRBV7-2 to TRBJ2-2, with no clear D. CDR3 length: 14 residues. Germline CDR1 and CDR2: SGHTA and FQGNSA. Trimming pared 0 bases from V and 1 base from J, leaving 3 bases between. As DNA, the CDR3 is TGTGCCAGCAGCTTAGCTCGGAACACCGGGGAGCTGTTTTTT. Amino acid sequence: CASSLARNTGELFF.

There are a few counts of this clonotype. This rearrangement joins TRBV4-1 to TRBJ2-1; 10 nucleotides line up with TRBD2. The V and J ends lost 4 bases and 5 bases, in that order; junction bases with no gene match: 8. The CDR3 contains 16 residues. Germline assignment: CDR1 MGHRA and CDR2 YSYEKL. The CDR3 here is CASSPPLAGADNEQFF. CDR3 coding DNA: TGCGCCAGCAGCCCCCCCCTAGCGGGAGCCGACAATGAGCAGTTCTTC.

This clonotype was picked up one time. The V gene is TRBV13, the J gene TRBJ2-3; TRBD2 aligns across 7 bases. With 5 bases clipped from V and 1 base from J, the junction kept 9 bases outside the gene matches. The CDR3 consists of 16 residues. Germline V CDR1 and CDR2: PRHDT, FYEKMQ (reference sequence). CDR3 bases: TGTGCCAGCAGCCTAGCTCGGGAGGTGCGCACAGATACGCAGTATTTT. The encoded protein is CASSLAREVRTDTQYF.

Comments on this clonotype: One end of the junction fails to match germline, which may point to a read error. The chain joins TRBV9 to TRBJ1-2, with D unclear. There are 10 residues in the CDR3. The germline gives CDR1 SGDLS, CDR2 YYNGEE. CDR3 nucleotides: TGTGCCAGCAGCCTCTCCACGGGCCATTTC. Protein product: CASSLSTGHF. The whole variable domain, filled in from reference TRBV9 and TRBJ1-2, reads DSGVTQTPKHLITATGQRVTLRCSPRSGDLSVYWYQQSLDQGLQFLIQYYNGEERAKGNILERFSAQQFPDLHSELNLSSLELGDSALYFCASSLSTGHFGSGTRLTVV.

The chain joins TRBV6-5 to TRBJ2-3; D possibly corresponds to TRBD1 (6 bases). Germline lookup yields CDR1 MNHEY and CDR2 SVGAGI. Trimming took off 2 bases at V and 3 bases at J, with 9 bases between the two ends. This CDR3 region has 14 residues. The DNA for the CDR3 is TGTGCCAGCAGTTACAAGGGGGATACAGATACGCAGTATTTT. The encoded protein is CASSYKGDTDTQYF.

This sequence joins TRBV5-1 and TRBJ2-1; TRBD1 aligns across 12 bases. Germline CDR1 SGHRS, CDR2 YFSETQ. The CDR3 is 16 residues long. The trim removed 2 bases at V and 7 bases at J, leaving 7 bases unmatched. The CDR3 DNA is TGCGCCAGCAGCTTTTTGGGGACAGGGGGCAGGAATGAGCAGTTCTTC. Amino acid sequence: CASSFLGTGGRNEQFF.

This clonotype was counted a few times. The V gene is TRBV5-4, the J gene TRBJ2-2, with TRBD2 as a possible D gene (6 bases). Germline-derived CDR1 and CDR2 are SGHNT and YYREEE (reference sequence). This CDR3 is 17 amino acids long. Between the trimmed V and J ends, which lost 0 bases and 4 bases, there was a span of 16 bases. CDR3 nucleotides: TGTGCCAGCAGCTTGGGAGCACGGGAGTGGGTCACCGGGGAGCTGTTTTTT. It translates to CASSLGAREWVTGELFF.

This clonotype has more than one count but fewer than ten. The V call is TRBV5-6, the J call TRBJ1-2, with no clear D. The V and J ends lost 1 base and 5 bases respectively, with 12 bases between them. Germline V gene lookup returns CDR1 SGHDT and CDR2 YYEEEE. The CDR3 has 14 residues. The CDR3 reads CASSLREGWYGYTF. The CDR3 region has the DNA TGTGCCAGCAGCTTGAGGGAAGGTTGGTATGGCTACACCTTC.

The chain has TRBV7-6 and TRBJ2-7, with a possible D match to TRBD2 (6 bases). V lost 3 bases to trimming and J lost 5 bases, with 14 bases between them. The CDR3 sequence is 14 residues long. The germline V gene encodes CDR1 SGHVS and CDR2 FNYEAQ. The DNA of the CDR3 is TGTGCCAGCAGCTTTATTGTCGGGAGCCACGAGCAGTACTTC. Its translation is CASSFIVGSHEQYF.